The 15 T cell receptor beta chains below come from one sample, sequenced in a study of blood T cell repertoires in COVID-19. The protocol was immunoSEQ multiplex PCR, while the TCRdb copy is restricted to in-frame clones and leaves out a portion. Counted here are 150,000 to 200,000 clones, 88% occurring once; the ten biggest clones make up approximately 9.4%. The sequenced material came from PBMCs or T cells enriched from blood (not recorded which). The source of these receptors is a woman between 18 and 29 years old who had recovered from COVID-19.

J is TRBJ1-1 and V is TRBV10-3, with 7 bases matching TRBD1. Trimming took 7 bases from V and 3 from J; bases not matched to a gene: 5. The CDR3 extends over 13 amino acids. CDR1 is ENHRY and CDR2 is SYGVKD in the germline V gene. The CDR3 nucleotides read TGTGCCATCACAGGGGGAAGGGACACTGAAGCTTTCTTT. It translates to CAITGGRDTEAFF.

The rearrangement links TRBV7-9 to TRBJ1-2; weak D call: TRBD1 (6 bases). The V end was cut by 5 bases, the J end by 2 bases, with 15 bases between. The germline V gene has CDR1 SEHNR and CDR2 FQNEAQ (reference sequence). The CDR3 runs to 15 residues. This CDR3 reads CASSASDRMNYGYTF. The CDR3 DNA is TGTGCCAGCAGCGCTTCGGACAGAATGAACTATGGCTACACCTTC.

This clone is categorized as medium-sized. This chain connects TRBV6-4 to TRBJ2-1; TRBD2 agrees at 14 bases. The V segment lost 5 bases and the J segment 6 bases; nucleotides outside the gene matches: 3. Germline CDR1 MRHNA, CDR2 SNTAGT. This CDR3 region has 15 residues. This CDR3 is CASSPGTSGSNEQFF. The CDR3 nucleotides are TGTGCCAGCAGTCCCGGGACTAGCGGGAGCAATGAGCAGTTCTTC.

The V and J genes are TRBV30 and TRBJ1-1; possible D gene TRBD1, 6 bases. Germline-derived CDR1 and CDR2 are GTSNPN and SVGIG (reference sequence). The CDR3 contains 12 residues. The V and J ends lost 3 bases and 2 bases respectively, with 7 bases between them. The CDR3 sequence is CAWRDRNTEAFF. The CDR3 DNA is TGTGCCTGGAGGGACAGAAACACTGAAGCTTTCTTT.

The chain combines TRBV10-3 with TRBJ2-5; D might be TRBD2 (6 bases). The CDR3 has 13 amino acids. Between the trimmed V and J ends, which lost 8 bases and 4 bases, there was a span of 14 bases. Germline V gene data show CDR1 as ENHRY and CDR2 as SYGVKD. CDR3 sequence (DNA): TGTGCCATCGGGGCGATGGGGGGAGAGACCCAGTACTTC. Protein sequence: CAIGAMGGETQYF.

The J gene is TRBJ2-7, the V gene TRBV6-5; D ambiguous. The germline V and J ends were trimmed by 0 bases and 5 bases, with 8 bases remaining between them. CDR1 MNHEY and CDR2 SVGAGI come from the germline V gene. CDR3 size: 13 residues. CDR3 nucleotides: TGTGCCAGCAGTTACTCGTTCAATCACGAGCAGTACTTC. Residues: CASSYSFNHEQYF.

The gene calls are TRBV6-4 and TRBJ2-3; perhaps TRBD1 as D (6 bases). Trimming shortened V by 2 bases and J by 6 bases, and 12 bases separated the two germline ends. Germline loops: CDR1 MRHNA, CDR2 SNTAGT. CDR3 size: 14 residues. CDR3 nucleotides: TGTGCCAGCAGTGACATGGGGGCCGAGGATACGCAGTATTTT. Its protein product is CASSDMGAEDTQYF.

This clone came up a few times. The chain joins TRBV27 to TRBJ1-5, with 7 bases fitting TRBD1. Germline V gene sequence: CDR1 MNHEY, CDR2 SMNVEV (reference sequence). This CDR3 comprises 17 residues. The junction had 8 bases not matched to a gene; V was cut back by 2 bases and J by 1 base. The CDR3 here is CASSLMYPGQSNQPQHF. For the CDR3, the DNA is TGTGCCAGCAGTTTAATGTATCCGGGACAGAGCAATCAGCCCCAGCATTTT.

The rearrangement uses TRBV25-1 and TRBJ1-5, with 9 bases that match TRBD1. V shed 6 bases and J 4 bases; nucleotides not matched to a gene: 4. From germline, CDR1 is MGHDK and CDR2 SYGVNS. This CDR3 has 14 residues. The CDR3 DNA reads as TGTGCCAGCAGAGGGACAGGGATAAATCAGCCCCAGCATTTT. Residues: CASRGTGINQPQHF. Together with reference TRBV25-1 and TRBJ1-5, the CDR3 gives the full variable domain: EADIYQTPRYLVIGTGKKITLECSQTMGHDKMYWYQQDPGMELHLIHYSYGVNSTEKGDLSSESTVSRIRTEHFPLTLESARPSHTSQYLCASRGTGINQPQHFGDGTRLSIL.

This clone was observed a handful of times. The gene calls are TRBV9 and TRBJ2-1, with D unresolved. The germline V gene encodes CDR1 SGDLS and CDR2 YYNGEE. CDR3 length equals 10 residues. Trimming pared 7 bases from V and 6 bases from J, leaving 5 bases between. The CDR3 bases are TGTGCCAGCGCCGGCAATGAGCAGTTCTTC. Its translation: CASAGNEQFF.

V is TRBV7-8 and J is TRBJ2-1; 16 nucleotides agree with TRBD2. Germline-derived CDR1 and CDR2 are SGHVS and FQNEAQ. CDR3 size: 18 residues. Germline trimming cut 5 bases from V and 0 bases from J; bases unmatched to any gene: 4. The CDR3 DNA follows: TGTGCCAGCAGCCCCGGGACTAGCGGGGGGGGCTCCTACAATGAGCAGTTCTTC. Amino acid sequence: CASSPGTSGGGSYNEQFF.

The chain joins TRBV28 to TRBJ1-3; tentatively, D is TRBD1 (6 bases). This CDR3 has 15 amino acids. Trimming removed 3 bases at V and 0 bases at J, with 9 bases between. From germline, CDR1 is MDHEN and CDR2 SYDVKM. The CDR3 sequence is CASSFDRNSGNTIYF. DNA of the CDR3: TGTGCCAGCAGTTTCGACAGGAACTCTGGAAACACCATATATTTT.

This chain links TRBV7-2 with TRBJ1-6; maybe TRBD1 (6 bases). CDR3 length equals 16 residues. V lost 5 bases to trimming and J lost 2 bases, with 13 bases between them. Per germline, CDR1 SGHTA and CDR2 FQGNSA. The CDR3 is CASSPRGDTYNSPLHF. The CDR3 coding sequence is TGTGCCAGCAGCCCCCGGGGGGACACCTATAATTCACCCCTCCACTTT.

Judged by abundance, this clone is medium-sized (0.01 to 0.1%). The CDR3 is CASSTNRGSNRPLHF. The CDR3 nucleotides are TGTGCCAGCAGCACCAACAGGGGATCTAATAGACCCCTCCACTTT. This rearrangement joins TRBV5-5 to TRBJ1-6, with 7 bases lining up with TRBD1. V dropped 4 bases and J dropped 12; count of bases not matched to a gene: 13. CDR1 is SGHKS, CDR2 YYEKEE, per germline (reference sequence). This CDR3 has 15 amino acids.

The J gene is TRBJ2-3, the V gene TRBV3-1 (or the pseudogene TRBV3-2); D perhaps matches TRBD1 (5 bases). Trimming took 4 bases from V and 2 from J, leaving 19 bases between them. Germline CDR1 and CDR2: LGHDT and YNNKEL (reference sequence). This CDR3 comprises 17 residues. CDR3 nucleotide sequence: TGTGCCAGCAGCCTCGTTAGGGGCCCTGGATACACAGATACGCAGTATTTT. It yields the protein CASSLVRGPGYTDTQYF.